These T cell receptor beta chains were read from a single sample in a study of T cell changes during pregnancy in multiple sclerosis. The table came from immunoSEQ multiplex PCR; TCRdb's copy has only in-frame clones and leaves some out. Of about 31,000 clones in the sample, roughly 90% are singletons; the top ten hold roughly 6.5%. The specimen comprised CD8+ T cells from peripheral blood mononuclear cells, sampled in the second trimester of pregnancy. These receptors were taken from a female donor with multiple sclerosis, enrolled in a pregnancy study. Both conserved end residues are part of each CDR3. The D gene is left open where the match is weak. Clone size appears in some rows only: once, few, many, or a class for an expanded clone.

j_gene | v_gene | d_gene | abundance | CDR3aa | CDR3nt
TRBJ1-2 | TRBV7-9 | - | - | CASSWVGGGDGYTF | TGTGCCAGCAGCTGGGTGGGCGGGGGAGATGGCTACACCTTC
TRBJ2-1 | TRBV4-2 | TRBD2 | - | CASSQELAEVNEQFF | TGTGCCAGCAGCCAAGAACTAGCGGAGGTCAATGAGCAGTTCTTC
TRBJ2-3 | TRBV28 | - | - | CASSILLTDTQYF | TGTGCCAGCAGTATACTCCTCACAGATACGCAGTATTTT
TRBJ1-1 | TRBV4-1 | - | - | CASSQQGMNTEAFF | TGCGCCAGCAGCCAACAGGGGATGAACACTGAAGCTTTCTTT
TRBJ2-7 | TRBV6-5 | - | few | CASSPYEGYEQYF | TGTGCCAGCAGTCCGTACGAGGGCTACGAGCAGTACTTC
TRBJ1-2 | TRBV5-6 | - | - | CASSPPAGVTGYTF | TGTGCCAGCAGCCCCCCGGCCGGGGTCACTGGCTACACCTTC
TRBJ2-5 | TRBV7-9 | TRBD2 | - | CASSLGGAGGPGETQYF | TGTGCCAGCAGCTTAGGAGGGGCGGGAGGGCCCGGAGAGACCCAGTACTTC
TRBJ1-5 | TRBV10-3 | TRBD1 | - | CAIGDPKNTDRISNQPQHF | TGTGCCATCGGTGACCCAAAGAACACGGACAGGATTAGCAATCAGCCCCAGCATTTT
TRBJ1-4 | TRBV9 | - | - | CASSAGDGAGEKLFF | TGTGCCAGCAGCGCGGGGGACGGCGCGGGAGAAAAACTGTTTTTT
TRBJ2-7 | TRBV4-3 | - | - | CASSQGGRGNEQYF | TGCGCCAGCAGCCAAGGAGGCAGGGGAAACGAGCAGTACTTC
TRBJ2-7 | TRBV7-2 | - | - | CASSLGTVVWQYF | TGTGCCAGCAGCTTAGGCACAGTGGTGTGGCAGTACTTC
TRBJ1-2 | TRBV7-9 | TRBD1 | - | CASSHRQGVNYGYTF | TGTGCCAGCAGCCATCGACAGGGGGTGAACTATGGCTACACCTTC
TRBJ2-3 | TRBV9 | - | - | CASSPHDSRVTDTQYF | TGTGCCAGCAGCCCACACGACTCGCGGGTCACAGATACGCAGTATTTT
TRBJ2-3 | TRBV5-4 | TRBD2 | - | CASSPSSGLPTDTQYF | TGTGCCAGCAGCCCCTCTAGCGGCCTACCCACAGATACGCAGTATTTT
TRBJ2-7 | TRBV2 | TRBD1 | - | CASSGGQGPYEQYF | TGTGCCAGCAGTGGAGGACAGGGGCCCTACGAGCAGTACTTC
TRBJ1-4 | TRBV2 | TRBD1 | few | CASIGQDATNEKLFF | TGTGCCAGCATAGGACAGGATGCAACTAATGAAAAACTGTTTTTT
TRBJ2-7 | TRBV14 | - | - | CASSQKNSIGAGTYEQYF | TGTGCCAGCAGCCAAAAGAACTCCATCGGGGCGGGAACCTACGAGCAGTACTTC
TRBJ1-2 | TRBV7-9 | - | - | CASSHSYGYTF | TGTGCCAGCAGCCACAGCTATGGCTACACCTTC
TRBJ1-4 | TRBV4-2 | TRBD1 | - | CASSPRDRGNEKLFF | TGTGCCAGCAGCCCCCGGGACAGGGGGAATGAAAAACTGTTTTTT
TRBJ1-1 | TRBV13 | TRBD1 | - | CASSWDRVAFF | TGTGCCAGCAGTTGGGACAGGGTGGCTTTCTTT
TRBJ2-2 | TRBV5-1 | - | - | CASSPENFQSGELFF | TGCGCCAGCAGTCCCGAAAATTTCCAGTCCGGGGAGCTGTTTTTT
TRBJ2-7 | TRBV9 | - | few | CASSVGREWDEQYF | TGTGCCAGCAGCGTAGGTCGGGAGTGGGACGAGCAGTACTTC
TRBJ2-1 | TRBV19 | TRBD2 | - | CASSPGLAGLDYYNEQFF | TGTGCCAGTAGTCCCGGGCTAGCGGGCCTGGACTACTACAATGAGCAGTTCTTC
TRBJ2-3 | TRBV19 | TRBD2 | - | CASSITSGYTDTQYF | TGTGCCAGTAGTATCACTAGCGGATACACAGATACGCAGTATTTT
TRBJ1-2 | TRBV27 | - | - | CASSLSYGSGYTF | TGTGCCAGCAGTTTATCGTACGGGAGTGGCTACACCTTC
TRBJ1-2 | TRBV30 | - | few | CAWGPEISYGYTF | TGTGCCTGGGGCCCGGAGATCAGCTATGGCTACACCTTC
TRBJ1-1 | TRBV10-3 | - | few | CAISESLGHEAFF | TGTGCCATCAGTGAGTCGCTAGGACATGAAGCTTTCTTT
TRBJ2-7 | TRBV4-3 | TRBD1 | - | CASSHAPGQGSYEQYF | TGCGCCAGCAGCCACGCCCCGGGACAGGGTTCCTACGAGCAGTACTTC
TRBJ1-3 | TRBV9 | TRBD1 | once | CASSFGQGTGNTIYF | TGTGCCAGCAGCTTCGGACAGGGTACTGGAAACACCATATATTTT
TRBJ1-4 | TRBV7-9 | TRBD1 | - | CASSHRDRVEKLFF | TGTGCCAGCAGCCACCGGGACAGGGTCGAAAAACTGTTTTTT
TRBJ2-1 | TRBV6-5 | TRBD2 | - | CASSLGLAAHNEQFF | TGTGCCAGCAGTTTGGGACTAGCGGCACACAATGAGCAGTTCTTC
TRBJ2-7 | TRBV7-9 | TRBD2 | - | CASSLREGMGYEQYF | TGTGCCAGCAGCTTAAGGGAGGGTATGGGGTACGAGCAGTACTTC
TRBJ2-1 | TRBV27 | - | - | CASSLAQDNEQFF | TGTGCCAGCAGTTTAGCACAGGACAATGAGCAGTTCTTC
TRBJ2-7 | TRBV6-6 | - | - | CASSYSPGGQDEQYF | TGTGCCAGCAGTTACTCCCCCGGGGGGCAAGACGAGCAGTACTTC
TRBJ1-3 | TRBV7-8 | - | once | CASSLKQGIYPGNTIYF | TGTGCCAGCAGCTTAAAACAGGGCATTTATCCTGGAAACACCATATATTTT
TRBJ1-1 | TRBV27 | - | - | CASSLETEMNTEAFF | TGTGCCAGCAGTCTAGAGACGGAAATGAACACTGAAGCTTTCTTT
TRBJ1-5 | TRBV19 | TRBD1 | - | CASTDREAQPQHF | TGTGCCAGTACGGACAGGGAGGCTCAGCCCCAGCATTTT
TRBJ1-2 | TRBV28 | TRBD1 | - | CASIERRTGAGYTF | TGTGCCAGCATCGAACGTAGGACAGGGGCCGGCTACACCTTC
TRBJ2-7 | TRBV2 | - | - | CASSEEYEQYF | TGTGCCAGCAGCGAGGAGTACGAGCAGTACTTC
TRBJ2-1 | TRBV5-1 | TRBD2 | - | CASVKAGGGNEQFF | TGCGCCAGTGTAAAAGCGGGAGGCGGCAATGAGCAGTTCTTC
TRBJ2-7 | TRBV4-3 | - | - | CASSQSLGAYEQYF | TGCGCCAGCAGCCAATCCCTCGGGGCCTACGAGCAGTACTTC
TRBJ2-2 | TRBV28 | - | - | CASSFRAGGLTGELFF | TGTGCCAGCAGTTTTCGGGCAGGGGGGCTCACCGGGGAGCTGTTTTTT
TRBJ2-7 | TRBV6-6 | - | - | CASSYSETEEQYF | TGTGCCAGCAGTTACTCGGAAACAGAGGAGCAGTACTTC
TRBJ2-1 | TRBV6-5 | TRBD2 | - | CASSYGLAGLNEQFF | TGTGCCAGCAGTTACGGGCTAGCGGGTTTGAATGAGCAGTTCTTC
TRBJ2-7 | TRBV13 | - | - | CASSPRLSSYEQYF | TGTGCCAGCAGCCCTAGATTGAGCAGCTACGAGCAGTACTTC
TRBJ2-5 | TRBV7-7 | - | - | CASSRTGWETQYF | TGTGCTAGCAGCCGAACAGGTTGGGAGACCCAGTACTTC
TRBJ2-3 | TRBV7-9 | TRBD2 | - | CASSLGGTSGSITDTQYF | TGTGCCAGCAGCTTAGGGGGGACTAGCGGGAGTATAACAGATACGCAGTATTTT
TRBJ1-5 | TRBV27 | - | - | CASSVSGINQPQHF | TGTGCCAGCAGTGTCTCGGGGATAAATCAGCCCCAGCATTTT
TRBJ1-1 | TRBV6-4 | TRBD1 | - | CASSDGAGGSEAFF | TGTGCCAGCAGTGACGGGGCAGGGGGTAGTGAAGCTTTCTTT
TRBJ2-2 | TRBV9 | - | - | CASSVESTGWGTGELFF | TGTGCCAGCAGCGTAGAATCTACAGGGTGGGGGACCGGGGAGCTGTTTTTT
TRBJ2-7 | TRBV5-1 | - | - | CASSSTGAGGIYEQYF | TGCGCCAGCAGCTCGACGGGGGCAGGGGGTATCTACGAGCAGTACTTC
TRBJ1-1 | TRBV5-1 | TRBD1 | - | CASSSTTGLGNTEAFF | TGCGCCAGCAGCTCGACGACAGGGCTAGGGAACACTGAAGCTTTCTTT
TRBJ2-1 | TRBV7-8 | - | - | CASSLLTGNGPWQGSEQFF | TGTGCCAGCAGCTTACTTACAGGGAATGGACCGTGGCAAGGTAGTGAGCAGTTCTTC
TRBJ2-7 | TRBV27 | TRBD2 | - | CASSPSAGHSYEQYF | TGTGCCAGCAGCCCGTCAGCGGGGCACTCCTACGAGCAGTACTTC
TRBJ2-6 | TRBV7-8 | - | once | CASSTPRRGATGANVLTF | TGTGCCAGCAGCACCCCCCGGAGGGGCGCGACCGGGGCCAACGTCCTGACTTTC
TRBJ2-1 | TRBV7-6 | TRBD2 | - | CASSLSGSYNEQFF | TGTGCCAGCAGCCTAAGCGGGAGCTACAATGAGCAGTTCTTC
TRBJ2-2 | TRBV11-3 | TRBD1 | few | CASSWTGGVANTGELFF | TGTGCCAGCTCCTGGACAGGGGGCGTCGCGAACACCGGGGAGCTGTTTTTT
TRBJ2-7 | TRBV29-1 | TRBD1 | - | CSVFLLDRGYEQYF | TGCAGCGTTTTCTTGTTGGACAGGGGCTACGAGCAGTACTTC
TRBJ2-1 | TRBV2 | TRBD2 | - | CASSDRLAGSYNEQFF | TGTGCCAGCAGTGACAGGCTAGCGGGGTCCTACAATGAGCAGTTCTTC
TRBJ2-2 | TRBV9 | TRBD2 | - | CASSVGPLGGNEIGELFF | TGTGCCAGCAGCGTAGGGCCTTTGGGAGGGAATGAGATCGGGGAGCTGTTTTTT